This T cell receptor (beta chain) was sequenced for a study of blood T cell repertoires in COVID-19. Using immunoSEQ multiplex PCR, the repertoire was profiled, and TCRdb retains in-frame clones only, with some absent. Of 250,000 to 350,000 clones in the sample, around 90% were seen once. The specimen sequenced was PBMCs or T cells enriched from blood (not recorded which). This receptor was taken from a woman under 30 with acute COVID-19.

CDR3 amino acids: CATAVGGRSQPQHF. The CDR3 region has the DNA TGTGCCACCGCAGTGGGGGGGCGAAGTCAGCCCCAGCATTTT. The chain employs TRBV27 and TRBJ1-5; D is possibly TRBD1 (6 bases). Germline CDR1 and CDR2: MNHEY and SMNVEV (reference sequence). This CDR3 region has 14 residues. The V end was cut by 10 bases, the J end by 6 bases, with 19 bases between.